Listed below are T cell receptor beta chains from one sample, sequenced in a study of blood T cell repertoires in COVID-19. Method: immunoSEQ multiplex PCR; TCRdb's copy keeps in-frame clones and lacks some. The sample contains 77,000 or so clones, roughly four fifths of which appear only once. The sequencing sample was made of peripheral blood. These receptors all stem from a woman of 80 years or more with active or convalescent COVID-19. CDR3s include the opening cysteine and the closing phenylalanine or tryptophan. The D gene is left open where the match is weak. A clone size is listed for some rows: how often the clone was seen (once, few, many), or a class if it is expanded.

size	V	D	J	CDR3	DNA
.	TRBV6-6	.	TRBJ2-7	CASSYASEYEQYF	TGTGCCAGCAGTTACGCGTCGGAGTACGAGCAGTACTTC
few	TRBV5-1	.	TRBJ2-1	CASSLEGFSINEQFF	TGCGCCAGCAGCTTGGAGGGGTTCTCGATTAATGAGCAGTTCTTC
.	TRBV6-1	.	TRBJ1-2	CASSEGLYYGYTF	TGTGCCAGCAGTGAGGGACTTTACTATGGCTACACCTTC
.	TRBV3-1/TRBV3-2	TRBD1	TRBJ1-1	CASSRGTGGTEAFF	TGTGCCAGCAGCCGAGGGACAGGGGGGACTGAAGCTTTCTTT
.	TRBV12-1	.	TRBJ1-2	CASSPRTGQRGGYTF	TGTGCCAGCAGCCCGCGGACAGGGCAAAGAGGAGGCTACACCTTC
.	TRBV4-3	.	TRBJ2-2	CASSQDRGAPNTGELFF	TGCGCCAGCAGCCAAGATCGGGGGGCACCTAACACCGGGGAGCTGTTTTTT
.	TRBV9	.	TRBJ1-4	CASSVDTNEKLFF	TGTGCCAGCAGCGTGGACACCAATGAAAAACTGTTTTTT
.	TRBV7-8	.	TRBJ2-2	CASSLVQGAGELFF	TGTGCCAGCAGCTTAGTCCAGGGTGCCGGGGAGCTGTTTTTT
.	TRBV7-2	TRBD2	TRBJ2-5	CASSLAPASGGRETQYF	TGTGCCAGCAGCTTAGCGCCGGCTAGCGGGGGCCGGGAGACCCAGTACTTC
once	TRBV7-9	TRBD1	TRBJ1-2	CASSLAGQGLYGYTF	TGTGCCAGCAGCTTAGCGGGACAGGGTCTTTACGGCTACACCTTC
.	TRBV3-1/TRBV3-2	.	TRBJ1-2	CASSQERRGLGGYTF	TGTGCCAGCAGCCAAGAACGAAGGGGCTTAGGAGGCTACACCTTC
.	TRBV19	TRBD2	TRBJ2-1	CASSQAGGVFTNEQFF	TGTGCCAGTAGCCAAGCGGGGGGCGTATTTACGAATGAGCAGTTCTTC
few	TRBV24-1	.	TRBJ1-1	CATSDVGVRAFF	TGTGCCACCAGTGACGTAGGGGTAAGGGCTTTCTTT
.	TRBV25-1	.	TRBJ1-3	CASSEWGILSGNTIYF	TGTGCCAGCAGTGAATGGGGCATCCTCTCTGGAAACACCATATATTTT
few	TRBV6-6	TRBD1	TRBJ1-4	CASSYSGTGRAEKLFF	TGTGCCAGCAGTTACTCTGGGACAGGGAGGGCTGAAAAACTGTTTTTT
.	TRBV4-1	TRBD1	TRBJ2-2	CASRESRGPGTGELFF	TGCGCCAGCAGAGAGTCGAGGGGGCCAGGGACCGGGGAGCTGTTTTTT
.	TRBV7-9	.	TRBJ1-4	CASSLGETGSEKLFF	TGTGCCAGCAGCTTGGGGGAAACCGGGAGTGAAAAACTGTTTTTT
once	TRBV5-4	TRBD2	TRBJ2-7	CASSSEGKRGEPYEQYF	TGTGCCAGCAGCTCTGAGGGGAAGCGGGGGGAACCCTACGAGCAGTACTTC
.	TRBV7-9	TRBD1	TRBJ2-5	CASSSGTGGLRSQETQYF	TGTGCCAGCAGCTCCGGGACAGGGGGCCTTCGTAGCCAAGAGACCCAGTACTTC
once	TRBV9	TRBD1	TRBJ1-3	CASSVGDRAGNTIYF	TGTGCCAGCAGCGTAGGGGACAGGGCTGGAAACACCATATATTTT
.	TRBV29-1	.	TRBJ2-7	CSAAWGVNEQYF	TGCAGCGCCGCGTGGGGCGTCAACGAGCAGTACTTC
.	TRBV5-1	TRBD2	TRBJ2-1	CASSLVSSSGGNEQFF	TGCGCCAGCAGCTTGGTCTCGTCTAGCGGGGGCAATGAGCAGTTCTTC
once	TRBV7-2	.	TRBJ2-1	CASSFRDKYNEQFF	TGTGCCAGCAGCTTTAGGGACAAGTACAATGAGCAGTTCTTC
.	TRBV7-3	TRBD2	TRBJ2-3	CASSPGTSGVTDTQYF	TGTGCCAGCAGCCCCGGGACTAGCGGAGTCACAGATACGCAGTATTTT
.	TRBV6-1	.	TRBJ1-1	CASSEGWRDTEAFF	TGTGCCAGCAGTGAAGGGTGGAGGGATACTGAAGCTTTCTTT
.	TRBV7-2	TRBD2	TRBJ2-1	CASSLAGTSIYNEQFF	TGTGCCAGCAGCTTAGCGGGGACTAGCATATACAATGAGCAGTTCTTC
.	TRBV9	TRBD2	TRBJ2-2	CASSPGTSGTGELFF	TGTGCCAGCAGCCCCGGGACTAGCGGGACCGGGGAGCTGTTTTTT
.	TRBV18	TRBD1	TRBJ1-5	CASSPQGAGNQPQHF	TGTGCCAGCTCACCACAGGGGGCTGGCAATCAGCCCCAGCATTTT
once	TRBV15	.	TRBJ2-5	CATSRPAPAEETQYF	TGTGCCACCAGCAGACCCGCCCCAGCGGAAGAGACCCAGTACTTC
few	TRBV6-5	TRBD1	TRBJ1-4	CASSYSNRGGGKLFF	TGTGCCAGCAGTTACTCCAACAGGGGGGGCGGAAAACTGTTTTTT
.	TRBV6-5	.	TRBJ2-5	CASSRGPETQYF	TGTGCCAGCAGTAGGGGCCCAGAGACCCAGTACTTC
few	TRBV28	TRBD1	TRBJ1-3	CASSLGQGTTGNTIYF	TGTGCCAGCAGTTTGGGACAGGGCACCACTGGAAACACCATATATTTT
.	TRBV25-1	.	TRBJ2-3	CASRTAGMGTQYF	TGTGCCAGCAGGACCGCAGGGATGGGTACGCAGTATTTT
.	TRBV27	.	TRBJ2-5	CASSSGDGYQETQYF	TGTGCCAGCAGTTCGGGGGACGGATACCAAGAGACCCAGTACTTC
.	TRBV9	.	TRBJ2-3	CASSLGSPRTSTDTQYF	TGTGCCAGCAGCCTCGGGTCTCCTCGAACTAGCACAGATACGCAGTATTTT
.	TRBV19	TRBD1	TRBJ2-3	CASSFGTGADTDTQYF	TGTGCCAGTAGTTTTGGGACAGGGGCCGACACAGATACGCAGTATTTT
.	TRBV5-6	.	TRBJ1-2	CASSAGYGYTF	TGTGCCAGCAGCGCGGGCTATGGCTACACCTTC
.	TRBV19	.	TRBJ1-2	CASSIEGQGRDGYTF	TGTGCCAGTAGTATAGAGGGGCAGGGCCGGGATGGCTACACCTTC
.	TRBV5-4	TRBD1	TRBJ2-7	CASSPRQGASYEQYF	TGTGCCAGCAGCCCCCGACAGGGGGCAAGTTACGAGCAGTACTTC
.	TRBV5-1	TRBD1	TRBJ2-3	CASSPGTGITDTQYF	TGCGCCAGCAGCCCAGGGACAGGGATCACAGATACGCAGTATTTT
.	TRBV6-2/TRBV6-3	.	TRBJ2-7	CASSYWGDGYEQYF	TGTGCCAGCAGTTACTGGGGGGATGGCTACGAGCAGTACTTC
.	TRBV27	TRBD1	TRBJ2-1	CASTELGGSYDNEQFF	TGTGCCAGCACCGAGCTAGGGGGCAGTTACGACAATGAGCAGTTCTTC
.	TRBV7-9	.	TRBJ1-1	CASSLGPIEETEAFF	TGTGCCAGCAGCTTAGGGCCGATTGAGGAGACTGAAGCTTTCTTT
.	TRBV7-2	TRBD1	TRBJ1-1	CASSLGLMTGSLAFF	TGTGCCAGCAGCTTAGGTTTAATGACAGGGAGTCTGGCTTTCTTT
few	TRBV6-2/TRBV6-3	.	TRBJ1-2	CASSPTANYGYTF	TGTGCCAGCAGTCCGACAGCTAACTATGGCTACACCTTC
.	TRBV5-6	.	TRBJ2-7	CASSSSLGVLPSYEQYF	TGTGCCAGCAGCTCAAGCCTAGGGGTTCTCCCCTCTTACGAGCAGTACTTC
.	TRBV6-2/TRBV6-3	.	TRBJ1-2	CASSSGGRRYGYTF	TGTGCCAGCAGTTCGGGGGGGCGACGGTATGGCTACACCTTC
.	TRBV5-1	.	TRBJ1-6	CASSLQGTNSPLHF	TGCGCCAGCAGCTTGCAGGGAACAAATTCACCCCTCCACTTT
few	TRBV6-5	TRBD1	TRBJ2-7	CASSSGGSYEQYF	TGTGCCAGCAGTTCAGGGGGCTCCTACGAGCAGTACTTC
.	TRBV19	.	TRBJ1-1	CASSISTNTEAFF	TGTGCCAGTAGTATTAGCACGAACACTGAAGCTTTCTTT
.	TRBV20-1	TRBD1	TRBJ1-1	CSASDQGVPSEAFF	TGCAGTGCTAGTGATCAGGGGGTTCCCTCTGAAGCTTTCTTT
.	TRBV4-1	.	TRBJ2-6	CASSLGWGEHTGANVLTF	TGCGCCAGCAGCCTAGGATGGGGCGAACATACTGGGGCCAACGTCCTGACTTTC
.	TRBV19	.	TRBJ1-2	CASSIDDTVSYGYTF	TGTGCCAGTAGTATAGATGACACTGTCTCATATGGCTACACCTTC
.	TRBV29-1	.	TRBJ1-1	CSGGDWNTEAFF	TGCAGCGGGGGGGACTGGAACACTGAAGCTTTCTTT